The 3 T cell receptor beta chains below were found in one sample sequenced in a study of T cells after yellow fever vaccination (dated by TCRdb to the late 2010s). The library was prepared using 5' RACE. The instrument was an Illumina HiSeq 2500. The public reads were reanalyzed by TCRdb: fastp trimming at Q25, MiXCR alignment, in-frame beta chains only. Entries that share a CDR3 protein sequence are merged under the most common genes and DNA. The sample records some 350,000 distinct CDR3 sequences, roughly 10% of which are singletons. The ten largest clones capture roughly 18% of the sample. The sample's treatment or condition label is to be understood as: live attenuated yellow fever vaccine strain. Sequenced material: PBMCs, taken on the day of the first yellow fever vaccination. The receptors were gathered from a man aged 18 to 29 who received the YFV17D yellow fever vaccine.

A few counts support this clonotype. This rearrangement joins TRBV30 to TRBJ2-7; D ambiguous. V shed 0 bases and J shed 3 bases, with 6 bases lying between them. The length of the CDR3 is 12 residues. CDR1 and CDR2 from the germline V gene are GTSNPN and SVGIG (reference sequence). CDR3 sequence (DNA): TGTGCCTGGAGTGTTTGGGACTACGAGCAGTACTTC. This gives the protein CAWSVWDYEQYF.

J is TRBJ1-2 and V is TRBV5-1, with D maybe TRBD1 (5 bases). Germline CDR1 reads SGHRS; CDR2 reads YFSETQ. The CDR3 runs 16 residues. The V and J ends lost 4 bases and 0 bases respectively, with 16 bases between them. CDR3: CASSPAVGPANYGYTF. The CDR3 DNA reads TGCGCCAGCAGCCCCGCGGTGGGGCCAGCTAACTATGGCTACACCTTC.

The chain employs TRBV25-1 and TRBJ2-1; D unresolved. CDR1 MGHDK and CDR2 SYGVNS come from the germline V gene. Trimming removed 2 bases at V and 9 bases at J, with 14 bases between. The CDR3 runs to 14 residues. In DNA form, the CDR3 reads TGTGCCAGCAGTGAACTAGGTCCGTCCGGTGAGCAGTTCTTC. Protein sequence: CASSELGPSGEQFF. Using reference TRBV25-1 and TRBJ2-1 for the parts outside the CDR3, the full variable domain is EADIYQTPRYLVIGTGKKITLECSQTMGHDKMYWYQQDPGMELHLIHYSYGVNSTEKGDLSSESTVSRIRTEHFPLTLESARPSHTSQYLCASSELGPSGEQFFGPGTRLTVL.